This T cell receptor beta chain is from a study of T and B cells in COVID-19 patients. Per germline, CDR1 MNHEY and CDR2 SVGEGT. The CDR3 is 16 residues long. Unmatched junction bases numbered 8, after V lost 7 bases and J lost 0 bases. In its sample, this clonotype was seen a few times. BIOMED2 TRB-A/B primer pools were used in multiplex TRB PCR. TCRdb used MiXCR to reprocess the multiplex PCR reads, holding one entry per CDR3 protein. The repertoire holds about 11,000 distinct CDR3 sequences, with approximately 31% as singletons. Each TRB amplification used about 250-550 ng of genomic DNA from blood.

This chain connects TRBV6-2 or TRBV6-3 to TRBJ2-1, with 8 bases aligning to TRBD1. This clonotype was obtained from a human donor with active COVID-19. Sequenced sample: blood. The CDR3 DNA sequence: TGTGCCAGCAAAAAGACAGGGGTCCACTCCTACAATGAGCAGTTCTTC. It translates to CASKKTGVHSYNEQFF.